The 29 T cell receptor beta chains below come from one sample, sequenced in a study of monozygotic twins with inflammatory bowel disease. TCRdb re-called the 5' RACE reads; one entry per CDR3 protein, DNA not given. This table holds some 210,000 distinct CDR3 sequences. The source material was blood. Every receptor here comes from a human donor with ulcerative colitis or Crohn's disease, or a healthy co-twin of an affected twin (not recorded which).

The V gene is TRBV7-8, the J gene TRBJ1-5; TCRdb's D gene call, TRBD1, goes unchecked for lack of DNA. The CDR3 runs to 15 residues. Germline CDR1 is SGHVS and CDR2 is FQNEAQ. The CDR3 here is CTSSLSGGRIETQHF.

V is TRBV7-9 and J is TRBJ2-1; TCRdb's D call, TRBD1, is unchecked because there is no DNA. The CDR3 sequence is 13 residues long. CDR1 SEHNR and CDR2 FQNEAQ come from the germline V gene (reference sequence). CDR3 amino acids: CASRDTTYNEQFF.

The chain combines TRBV15 with TRBJ1-2. Germline values: CDR1 LNHNV, CDR2 YYDKDF (reference sequence). The CDR3 has 14 amino acids. This chain's CDR3 is CATSRDAWNYGYTF.

The chain joins TRBV2 to TRBJ2-2; lacking DNA, the TRBD2 call made by TCRdb goes unchecked. Germline CDR1 is SNHLY and CDR2 is FYNNEI. The CDR3 runs 16 residues. This CDR3 reads CASSESGTSNTGELFF.

V is TRBV2 and J is TRBJ1-1. Germline V gene data show CDR1 as SNHLY and CDR2 as FYNNEI. The length of the CDR3 is 15 residues. The CDR3 sequence is CASRRYLAGGTEAFF. Together with reference TRBV2 and TRBJ1-1, the CDR3 gives the full variable domain: EPEVTQTPSHQVTQMGQEVILRCVPISNHLYFYWYRQILGQKVEFLVSFYNNEISEKSEIFDDQFSVERPDGSNFTLKIRSTKLEDSAMYFCASRRYLAGGTEAFFGQGTRLTVV.

The chain combines TRBV7-2 with TRBJ1-1; TCRdb proposes TRBD1, but this gene call is untestable without DNA. This CDR3 region has 17 residues. CDR1 is SGHTA, CDR2 FQGNSA, per germline. CDR3 sequence reads: CASTKSRGLPMNTEAFF.

The J gene is TRBJ1-5, the V gene TRBV3-1; checking the TCRdb D call of TRBD1 is not possible without DNA. There are 15 residues in the CDR3. The germline V gene has CDR1 LGHDT and CDR2 YNNKEL (reference sequence). The CDR3 loop is CASSQSTGGNQPQHF.

This chain's CDR3 is CSVTVSVRGSPLHF. This chain uses TRBV20-1 with TRBJ1-6. This CDR3 region has 14 residues. Germline-derived CDR1 and CDR2 are DFQATT and SNEGSKA (reference sequence).

This chain connects TRBV28 to TRBJ2-1. The CDR3 runs 14 residues. Germline V gives CDR1 MDHEN, CDR2 SYDVKM. This chain's CDR3 is CASSLNTIYNEQFF.

The gene calls are TRBV12-3 or TRBV12-4 and TRBJ2-1; TCRdb proposes TRBD2, but this gene call is untestable without DNA. The CDR3 has 12 residues. The CDR3 spells CASSRLSNEQFF.

The chain joins TRBV20-1 to TRBJ2-1; TCRdb indicates TRBD1, and absent DNA this call remains unverified. In germline, CDR1 is DFQATT, CDR2 SNEGSKA (reference sequence). The CDR3 runs to 19 residues. The CDR3: CSARVASGGAPSSYNEQFF.

The rearrangement joins TRBV6-6 to TRBJ2-3; the D call from TCRdb, TRBD1, cannot be confirmed without DNA. CDR1 MNHNY and CDR2 SVGAGI come from the germline V gene (reference sequence). This CDR3 comprises 14 residues. The CDR3 sequence: CASRLGGSTDTQYF.

This chain uses TRBV3-1 with TRBJ1-1. Germline CDR1 and CDR2: LGHDT and YNNKEL (reference sequence). The CDR3 is 15 residues long. The CDR3 loop reads CASSQSHSVNTEAFF. The full variable domain, rest sourced from reference TRBV3-1 and TRBJ1-1, is DTAVSQTPKYLVTQMGNDKSIKCEQNLGHDTMYWYKQDSKKFLKIMFSYNNKELIINETVPNRFSPKSPDKAHLNLHINSLELGDSAVYFCASSQSHSVNTEAFFGQGTRLTVV.

The chain's CDR3 is CASSQDPSGTYEQYF. This chain links TRBV4-1 with TRBJ2-7. CDR1 MGHRA and CDR2 YSYEKL come from the germline V gene. This CDR3 is 15 amino acids long.

The chain links TRBV7-9 to TRBJ2-1; there is no DNA to check the TCRdb D call of TRBD2. Germline assignment: CDR1 SEHNR and CDR2 FQNEAQ (reference sequence). The CDR3 totals 16 residues. CDR3 sequence reads: CASSPWGLAGENEQFF.

The chain is built from TRBV19 and TRBJ1-3; the D call from TCRdb, TRBD1, cannot be confirmed without DNA. The CDR3 is 14 amino acids. The germline CDR1 and CDR2 sequences are LNHDA and SQIVND (reference sequence). The CDR3: CASSIRDSGNTIYF.

The chain uses TRBV6-4 and TRBJ2-5; TCRdb's D call of TRBD1 is untestable without DNA. Looked up from germline, CDR1 is MRHNA and CDR2 is SNTAGT. The CDR3 runs 13 residues. The CDR3 here is CASSGGVQETQYF.

The gene calls are TRBV7-2 and TRBJ1-1; no DNA is available, so the TRBD1 call from TCRdb remains unchecked. The CDR3 is 14 residues long. Germline CDR1 is SGHTA and CDR2 is FQGNSA. This CDR3 reads CASSSRTGGTEAFF.

The chain uses TRBV2 and TRBJ2-1. Looked up from germline, CDR1 is SNHLY and CDR2 is FYNNEI. This CDR3 is 12 amino acids long. CDR3 residues: CASSVPYNEQFF.

The J gene is TRBJ2-1, the V gene TRBV20-1; TCRdb outputs TRBD2, but without DNA this stays unchecked. Germline V gene lookup returns CDR1 DFQATT and CDR2 SNEGSKA (reference sequence). CDR3 size: 15 residues. This CDR3 reads CSAGPAGQSYNEQFF.

V gene TRBV5-5 combines with J gene TRBJ1-1. This CDR3 is built from 13 residues. CDR1 is SGHKS and CDR2 is YYEKEE in the germline V gene (reference sequence). CDR3 sequence reads: CASSLTSNTEAFF.

The chain has TRBV5-5 and TRBJ2-3; the TCRdb call, TRBD2, lacks DNA for checking. Germline CDR1 and CDR2: SGHKS and YYEKEE (reference sequence). CDR3 length: 13 amino acids. Here the CDR3 reads CASRGGATDTQYF.

V gene TRBV6-1 combines with J gene TRBJ2-5. The CDR3 extends over 16 amino acids. CDR1 and CDR2 from the germline V gene are MNHNS and SASEGT. CDR3 in amino acids: CASSATYYADVETQYF.

The chain couples TRBV7-2 to TRBJ1-5; TCRdb's D call, TRBD1, is unchecked because there is no DNA. The CDR3 has 17 residues. Germline-derived CDR1 and CDR2 are SGHTA and FQGNSA. This chain's CDR3 is CASSTLPRDGLNQPQHF.

The chain employs TRBV5-1 and TRBJ1-4. The CDR3 is made up of 14 amino acids. Per germline, CDR1 SGHRS and CDR2 YFSETQ. The CDR3 spells CASSLDATNEKLFF.

The chain joins TRBV3-1 to TRBJ2-2; TCRdb's D call, TRBD1, is unchecked because there is no DNA. The CDR3 sequence is 16 residues long. CDR1 and CDR2 from the germline V gene are LGHDT and YNNKEL (reference sequence). The CDR3 sequence is CASSRGTGAGTGELFF.

V and J are TRBV11-2 and TRBJ2-5; TCRdb proposes TRBD1, but this gene call is untestable without DNA. Per the germline V gene, CDR1 is SGHAT and CDR2 is FQNNGV. The CDR3 runs 15 residues. The CDR3 reads CASSSGQGDAETQYF. Full variable domain (rest looked up from reference TRBV11-2 and TRBJ2-5): EAGVAQSPRYKIIEKRQSVAFWCNPISGHATLYWYQQILGQGPKLLIQFQNNGVVDDSQLPKDRFSAERLKGVDSTLKIQPAKLEDSAVYLCASSSGQGDAETQYFGPGTRLLVL.

The V gene is TRBV10-3, the J gene TRBJ2-1; TCRdb's D gene call, TRBD2, goes unchecked for lack of DNA. There are 17 residues in the CDR3. Germline V gene sequence: CDR1 ENHRY, CDR2 SYGVKD. The CDR3 sequence: CAISPRPLAGGHNEQFF.

The chain uses TRBV5-4 and TRBJ2-1. CDR1 is SGHNT, CDR2 YYREEE, per germline (reference sequence). The length of the CDR3 is 15 residues. The CDR3 reads CAITWGQGYYNEQFF. The full variable domain, in which reference TRBV5-4 and TRBJ2-1 provide the parts outside the CDR3, is ETGVTQSPTHLIKTRGQQVTLRCSSQSGHNTVSWYQQALGQGPQFIFQYYREEENGRGNFPPRFSGLQFPNYSSELNVNALELDDSALYLCAITWGQGYYNEQFFGPGTRLTVL.